These 22 T cell receptor beta chains share one sample of origin, sequenced in a study of Ad26.COV2.S vaccination and SARS-CoV-2 variants. Assay used: immunoSEQ multiplex PCR; TCRdb lists only in-frame clones, some missing. The profile shows 300,000 to 400,000 clones, roughly 90% of them singletons. Sample treatment: about 20 received Ad26.COV2.S at low or high dose, single or two shots; about five received placebo; per-sample allocation not given. All samples were drawn on day 63, counting from the first vaccine or placebo injection. The sequencing here drew on peripheral blood, taken in a trial of Ad26.COV2.S vaccine versus placebo. The receptors come from a person between 18 and 65 years old who received the Ad26.COV2.S COVID-19 vaccine or a placebo.

The rearrangement uses TRBV11-2 and TRBJ1-5; weak D call: TRBD1 (5 bases). The CDR3 covers 15 residues. Per the germline V gene, CDR1 is SGHAT and CDR2 is FQNNGV. Trimming stripped 2 bases from V and 3 bases from J, with 11 bases between. DNA for the CDR3: TGTGCCAGCAGCTTATTTCCAGGGAACAATCAGCCCCAGCATTTT. Protein: CASSLFPGNNQPQHF.

The J gene is TRBJ2-2, the V gene TRBV4-3, with 7 bases matching TRBD2. Germline CDR1 reads LGHNA; CDR2 reads YSLEER. V dropped 4 bases and J dropped 1; count of bases not matched to a gene: 6. The length of the CDR3 is 16 residues. CDR3 protein: CASSRRDYWNTGELFF. In nucleotides, the CDR3 is TGCGCCAGCAGCCGGAGGGACTACTGGAACACCGGGGAGCTGTTTTTT.

The V call is TRBV7-2, the J call TRBJ2-5; 8 bases fit TRBD2. Germline CDR1 SGHTA, CDR2 FQGNSA. With 4 bases clipped from V and 0 bases from J, the junction kept 7 bases outside the gene matches. CDR3 length: 16 amino acids. The CDR3 region is CASSSRLAINQETQYF. CDR3 DNA sequence: TGTGCCAGCAGCTCTCGACTAGCGATAAACCAAGAGACCCAGTACTTC.

On this clone: The sample has other DNA sequences that encode this CDR3 too. The chain uses TRBV5-1 and TRBJ1-3; 7 bases align to TRBD1. Trimming removed 4 bases from V and 1 base from J; junction bases left unmatched: 5. Germline V gene sequence: CDR1 SGHRS, CDR2 YFSETQ. The CDR3 contains 15 residues. In DNA form, the CDR3 reads TGCGCCAGCAGCCTGGTGACAGGGTCTGGAAACACCATATATTTT. Translated, it gives CASSLVTGSGNTIYF. Filled out from reference TRBV5-1 and TRBJ1-3, the complete variable domain reads KAGVTQTPRYLIKTRGQQVTLSCSPISGHRSVSWYQQTPGQGLQFLFEYFSETQRNKGNFPGRFSGRQFSNSRSEMNVSTLELGDSALYLCASSLVTGSGNTIYFGEGSWLTVV.

V usage is TRBV7-3 and J usage is TRBJ2-5; tentative D call: TRBD2 (6 bases). V lost 3 bases to trimming and J lost 1 base, with 15 bases between them. This CDR3 region has 16 residues. CDR1 and CDR2 from the germline V gene are SGHTA and FQGTGA. The CDR3 loop reads CASSLRGAGIQETQYF. The CDR3 DNA follows: TGTGCCAGCAGCTTGCGCGGGGCGGGGATCCAAGAGACCCAGTACTTC.

CDR3 sequence (DNA): TGTGCCACCAGCAGAGAAGGACAGCGGGAAGAGGAGCAGTTCTTC. Translated, it gives CATSREGQREEEQFF. This rearrangement joins TRBV15 to TRBJ2-1; a possible D gene is TRBD2 (7 bases). Germline CDR1 LNHNV, CDR2 YYDKDF (reference sequence). Trimming stripped 0 bases from V and 10 bases from J, with 16 bases between. The CDR3 totals 15 residues.

This clone is a singleton in its sample. V usage is TRBV4-1 and J usage is TRBJ2-7; TRBD1 aligns across 8 bases. CDR3 size: 16 residues. The ends lost 1 base at V and 1 base at J; junction bases unmatched: 6. Germline V gene lookup returns CDR1 MGHRA and CDR2 YSYEKL. CDR3 sequence reads: CASSQGNRDRSYEQYF. As DNA, the CDR3 is TGCGCCAGCAGCCAAGGTAACCGGGACAGGTCCTACGAGCAGTACTTC.

The gene calls are TRBV11-2 and TRBJ2-7, with 9 bases lining up with TRBD2. Germline-derived CDR1 and CDR2 are SGHAT and FQNNGV. The CDR3 is 13 amino acids. The V gene end was trimmed by 11 bases and the J gene end by 3 bases; junction bases not matched to a gene: 8. In DNA form, the CDR3 reads TGTGCCGCGGGGGGGCCCCAGTTCTACGAGCAGTACTTC. Translation: CAAGGPQFYEQYF.

This rearrangement joins TRBV6-5 to TRBJ1-3, with 8 bases that match TRBD1. The V gene end was trimmed by 0 bases and the J gene end by 2 bases; junction bases not matched to a gene: 3. Germline CDR1 reads MNHEY; CDR2 reads SVGAGI. CDR3 length equals 16 residues. The CDR3 DNA sequence: TGTGCCAGCAGTTACTCCAGGGGGCCTACTGGAAACACCATATATTTT. Protein product: CASSYSRGPTGNTIYF.

In its sample, this clone was seen once. The chain combines TRBV27 with TRBJ1-1, with no clear D. This CDR3 is 15 amino acids long. The germline V and J ends were trimmed by 8 bases and 2 bases, with 18 bases remaining between them. Per germline, CDR1 MNHEY and CDR2 SMNVEV (reference sequence). In nucleotides, the CDR3 is TGTGCCAGCCTTCCCACCGGGCCAGCAAACACTGAAGCTTTCTTT. It codes for CASLPTGPANTEAFF.

This clone is a singleton in its sample. V and J are TRBV28 and TRBJ1-1, with D possibly matching TRBD1 (6 bases). Between the trimmed V and J ends, which lost 4 bases and 5 bases, there was a span of 11 bases. This CDR3 has 13 amino acids. Germline V gene lookup returns CDR1 MDHEN and CDR2 SYDVKM. The CDR3 DNA follows: TGTGCCAGCAGTTCACAGGGAGGGACTGAAGCTTTCTTT. Translation: CASSSQGGTEAFF. Based on the CDR3 plus reference TRBV28 and TRBJ1-1, the full variable domain is DVKVTQSSRYLVKRTGEKVFLECVQDMDHENMFWYRQDPGLGLRLIYFSYDVKMKEKGDIPEGYSVSREKKERFSLILESASTNQTSMYLCASSSQGGTEAFFGQGTRLTVV.

This clone appeared many times. The genes are TRBV11-2 and TRBJ2-2; no firm D call. There are 16 residues in the CDR3. Trimming stripped 5 bases from V and 4 bases from J, with 17 bases between. Germline assignment: CDR1 SGHAT and CDR2 FQNNGV. The CDR3 reads CASSQTLLMLTGELFF. The CDR3 bases are TGTGCCAGCAGCCAAACCTTGTTGATGCTCACCGGGGAGCTGTTTTTT. Complete variable domain (other parts from reference TRBV11-2 and TRBJ2-2): EAGVAQSPRYKIIEKRQSVAFWCNPISGHATLYWYQQILGQGPKLLIQFQNNGVVDDSQLPKDRFSAERLKGVDSTLKIQPAKLEDSAVYLCASSQTLLMLTGELFFGEGSRLTVL.

The chain links TRBV5-5 to TRBJ1-3; D remains ambiguous. CDR1 is SGHKS, CDR2 YYEKEE, per germline (reference sequence). The CDR3 runs to 14 residues. Trimming stripped 3 bases from V and 0 bases from J, with 7 bases between. The DNA of the CDR3 is TGTGCCAGCAGCTCCCCAGACTCTGGAAACACCATATATTTT. Translation gives CASSSPDSGNTIYF.

The J gene is TRBJ2-2, the V gene TRBV19; TRBD2 is a possible D gene (6 bases). With 6 bases removed from V and 3 bases from J, the gap between germline ends came to 17 bases. In germline, CDR1 is LNHDA, CDR2 SQIVND (reference sequence). The CDR3 is made up of 16 amino acids. CDR3 region: CASSSIGGGDTGELFF. CDR3 sequence (DNA): TGTGCCAGTAGCTCCATCGGTGGCGGGGACACCGGGGAGCTGTTTTTT.

The chain joins TRBV11-2 to TRBJ2-1; D not certain. The CDR3 covers 11 residues. From germline, CDR1 is SGHAT and CDR2 FQNNGV. Trimming took off 2 bases at V and 8 bases at J, with 4 bases between the two ends. The CDR3 spells CASSLQYEQFF. The CDR3 nucleotides are TGTGCCAGCAGCTTACAGTATGAGCAGTTCTTC.

In the case of this clone: Other DNA sequences in this sample translate to the same CDR3. The chain combines TRBV6-5 with TRBJ1-1; no clear D gene. The CDR3 is 13 residues long. CDR1 is MNHEY and CDR2 is SVGAGI in the germline V gene. The V end was cut by 0 bases, the J end by 3 bases, with 5 bases between. CDR3 region: CASSYSRYTEAFF. The CDR3 DNA reads as TGTGCCAGCAGTTACTCGAGGTACACTGAAGCTTTCTTT.

This clone occurred once. The genes are TRBV21-1 and TRBJ2-4; no DNA check was done on the table's D call, TRBD2. TRBV21-1 is deemed a pseudogene. The length of the CDR3 is 15 residues. As DNA, the CDR3 is TGTGCCAGCAGCATGCGGAGAGTAGCCAAAAACATTCAGTACTTC. This codes for CASSMRRVAKNIQYF.

The V call is TRBV4-3, the J call TRBJ2-7; a possible D gene is TRBD2 (7 bases). This CDR3 comprises 15 residues. Trimming took off 1 base at V and 0 bases at J, with 10 bases between the two ends. Germline lookup yields CDR1 LGHNA and CDR2 YSLEER. In DNA form, the CDR3 reads TGCGCCAGCAGCCAAGTTCGGGGGGCCTCCTACGAGCAGTACTTC. Translating gives CASSQVRGASYEQYF.

The chain employs TRBV5-6 and TRBJ1-2, with TRBD1 matching over 9 bases. Per the germline V gene, CDR1 is SGHDT and CDR2 is YYEEEE. The CDR3 consists of 16 residues. Trimming took 3 bases from V and 2 from J; bases not matched to a gene: 8. CDR3 sequence: CASSSPPGTGNYGYTF. DNA for the CDR3: TGTGCCAGCAGCTCCCCTCCGGGGACAGGGAACTATGGCTACACCTTC.

This clone showed up just once. The V and J genes are TRBV7-2 and TRBJ1-2; TRBD1 is a possible D gene (5 bases). The ends were cut back, 1 base at V and 6 bases at J, with 9 bases in the middle. This CDR3 contains 13 residues. The germline V gene encodes CDR1 SGHTA and CDR2 FQGNSA. The CDR3 nucleotides are TGTGCCAGCAGCTTAGGGGGAGGGGATGGCTACACCTTC. It specifies CASSLGGGDGYTF.

This chain joins TRBV7-2 and TRBJ2-5; perhaps TRBD2 as D (5 bases). The CDR3 extends over 14 amino acids. CDR1 and CDR2 (germline): SGHTA, FQGNSA. The V end was cut by 1 base, the J end by 2 bases, with 8 bases between. CDR3: CASSLGRDQETQYF. The CDR3 bases are TGTGCCAGCAGCTTAGGACGGGATCAAGAGACCCAGTACTTC. The full variable domain, in which reference TRBV7-2 and TRBJ2-5 provide the parts outside the CDR3, is GAGVSQSPSNKVTEKGKDVELRCDPISGHTALYWYRQSLGQGLEFLIYFQGNSAPDKSGLPSDRFSAERTGGSVSTLTIQRTQQEDSAVYLCASSLGRDQETQYFGPGTRLLVL.

This chain joins TRBV24-1 and TRBJ2-1; D is unclear. Looked up from germline, CDR1 is KGHDR and CDR2 is SFDVKD. Trimming shortened V by 5 bases and J by 8 bases, and 18 bases separated the two germline ends. There are 15 residues in the CDR3. The CDR3 coding sequence is TGTGCCACCAGTGGCCGTGACCATTCCCAGGATGAGCAGTTCTTC. Its translation: CATSGRDHSQDEQFF.